These 12 T cell receptor beta chains share one sample of origin, sequenced in a study of cytomegalovirus exposure and HLA in healthy donors. This PCR relied on a set of 60 Vbeta primers and 13 Jbeta primers. Using immunoSEQ multiplex PCR, the repertoire was profiled, and TCRdb retains in-frame clones only, with some absent. This table holds approximately 180,000 clones, roughly 81% found once. Sequenced: PBMCs. These receptors originate from a woman under 30 in good health and CMV-seropositive.

The chain employs TRBV7-3 and TRBJ1-1; perhaps TRBD1 as D (5 bases). V was cut by 1 base and J by 2 bases, with 11 bases left in between. The CDR3 spans 15 residues. CDR1 and CDR2 (germline): SGHTA, FQGTGA. DNA of the CDR3: TGTGCCAGCAGCTTAATCGATGGGGCCAACACTGAAGCTTTCTTT. Amino acids: CASSLIDGANTEAFF.

The chain has TRBV5-1 and TRBJ1-4, with D unclear. Germline-derived CDR1 and CDR2 are SGHRS and YFSETQ. V lost 1 base, J lost 2 bases, and 6 bases lay in between. The CDR3 consists of 14 residues. The CDR3 region has the DNA TGCGCCAGCAGCTTGCGCCAGACTAATGAAAAACTGTTTTTT. This gives the protein CASSLRQTNEKLFF.

This chain uses TRBV6-1 with TRBJ1-2, with TRBD1 as a possible D gene (5 bases). The CDR3 runs to 13 residues. V was clipped by 5 bases and J by 5 bases, with 12 bases between them. Germline loops: CDR1 MNHNS, CDR2 SASEGT. CDR3 residues: CASSWAGQYGYTF. CDR3 nucleotide sequence: TGTGCCAGCAGTTGGGCGGGGCAGTATGGCTACACCTTC.

The gene calls are TRBV25-1 and TRBJ2-5, with D possibly TRBD2 on 6 matching bases. CDR1 is MGHDK and CDR2 is SYGVNS in the germline V gene. The CDR3 is 13 amino acids. V shed 1 base and J shed 3 bases, with 6 bases lying between them. The CDR3, as DNA: TGTGCCAGCAGTGAATGGAGGGAAGAGACCCAGTACTTC. Translation: CASSEWREETQYF.

This rearrangement joins TRBV5-6 to TRBJ2-3; 12 bases agree with TRBD2. V shed 0 bases, J shed 5 bases, and the junction held 4 bases outside the gene matches. Per germline, CDR1 SGHDT and CDR2 YYEEEE. CDR3 length: 16 residues. CDR3 region: CASSLASGGEGDTQYF. CDR3 coding DNA: TGTGCCAGCAGCTTGGCTAGCGGGGGGGAGGGAGATACGCAGTATTTT.

This clone was counted a single time. J is TRBJ2-4 and V is TRBV7-9; TRBD1 might be the D (6 bases). The CDR3 sequence is 18 residues long. Germline-derived CDR1 and CDR2 are SEHNR and FQNEAQ (reference sequence). The V end lost 4 bases, the J end lost 0 bases, and 19 bases lay between the germline ends. CDR3 amino acids: CASSSDLGGDLAKNIQYF. The CDR3, as DNA: TGTGCCAGCAGCTCCGACCTTGGGGGCGACCTAGCCAAAAACATTCAGTACTTC.

The chain is built from TRBV7-2 and TRBJ2-5, with 8 nucleotides matching TRBD2. J lost 0 bases, V lost 5 bases, and 5 bases had no gene match. Germline CDR1 and CDR2: SGHTA and FQGNSA. There are 15 residues in the CDR3. CDR3 DNA: TGTGCCAGCAGCCAAGGGCGGGGGGACCAAGAGACCCAGTACTTC. It codes for CASSQGRGDQETQYF.

The chain recombines TRBV2 with TRBJ2-3; D is perhaps TRBD1 (7 bases). This CDR3 has 14 residues. Germline V lookup: CDR1 SNHLY, CDR2 FYNNEI. With 11 bases removed from V and 1 base from J, the gap between germline ends came to 16 bases. The CDR3 spells CADRTRGGTDTQYF. CDR3 bases: TGTGCCGACAGAACCAGGGGGGGCACAGATACGCAGTATTTT.

The V call is TRBV29-1, the J call TRBJ2-5, with TRBD2 matching 8 bases. The CDR3 runs 11 residues. The V gene end was trimmed by 8 bases and the J gene end by 5 bases; junction bases not matched to a gene: 4. CDR1 and CDR2 (germline): SQVTM, ANQGSEA. This CDR3 is CSSGRGETQYF. The CDR3 DNA reads as TGCAGCTCCGGGAGGGGGGAGACCCAGTACTTC.

This clone was detected only once. The V gene is TRBV27, the J gene TRBJ1-2; tentative D call: TRBD1 (5 bases). Germline V gene sequence: CDR1 MNHEY, CDR2 SMNVEV (reference sequence). This CDR3 has 15 residues. Trimming left V 7 bases short and J 2 bases short, with 17 bases between. The CDR3 sequence: CASKGVQGRNYGYTF. DNA of the CDR3: TGTGCCAGCAAAGGTGTCCAGGGAAGGAACTATGGCTACACCTTC.

A note on this clone: A junction boundary mismatches the germline segment, possibly from a read error. The chain carries TRBV6-5 and TRBJ1-1; a weak D match, TRBD1 (5 bases). The germline V gene encodes CDR1 MNHEY and CDR2 SVGAGI. The CDR3 totals 14 residues. CDR3 DNA sequence: TGTGCCAGCAGTTTTGGGGCTCTGAACATTGAAGCTTTCTTT. Its translation: CASSFGALNIEAFF.

The DNA for the CDR3 is TGTGCCATAAGTCTAGCGGGGGGGGGCACAGATACGCAGTATTTT. This encodes CAISLAGGGTDTQYF. The chain recombines TRBV10-3 with TRBJ2-3; 12 positions match TRBD2. CDR3 length: 15 amino acids. Per the germline V gene, CDR1 is ENHRY and CDR2 is SYGVKD. V trimming: 9 bases; J trimming: 1 base; junction bases outside the gene matches: 5.